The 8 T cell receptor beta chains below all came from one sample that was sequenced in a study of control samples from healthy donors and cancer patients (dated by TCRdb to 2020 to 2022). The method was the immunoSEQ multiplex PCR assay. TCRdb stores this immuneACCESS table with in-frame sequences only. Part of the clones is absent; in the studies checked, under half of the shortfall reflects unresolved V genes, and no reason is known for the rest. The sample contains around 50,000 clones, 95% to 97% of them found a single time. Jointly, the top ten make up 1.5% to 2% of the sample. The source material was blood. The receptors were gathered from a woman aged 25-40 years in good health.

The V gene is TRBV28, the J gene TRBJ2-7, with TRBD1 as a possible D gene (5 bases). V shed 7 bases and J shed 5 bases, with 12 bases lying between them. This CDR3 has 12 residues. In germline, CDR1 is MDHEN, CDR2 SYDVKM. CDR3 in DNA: TGTGCCAGCAATTCAGGGTTCGACGAGCAGTACTTC. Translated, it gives CASNSGFDEQYF.

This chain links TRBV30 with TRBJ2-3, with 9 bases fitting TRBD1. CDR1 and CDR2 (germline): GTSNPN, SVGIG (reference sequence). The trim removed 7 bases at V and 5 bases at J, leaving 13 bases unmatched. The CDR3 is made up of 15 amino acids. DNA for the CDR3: TGTGCCTATGGACAGGGGAGGATTTTCATAGATACGCAGTATTTT. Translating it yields CAYGQGRIFIDTQYF.

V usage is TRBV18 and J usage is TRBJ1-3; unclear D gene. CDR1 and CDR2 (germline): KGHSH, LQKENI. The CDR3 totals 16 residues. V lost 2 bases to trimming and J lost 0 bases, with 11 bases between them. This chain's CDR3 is CASSPKDGRSGNTIYF. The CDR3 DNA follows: TGTGCCAGCTCACCAAAGGACGGGCGCTCTGGAAACACCATATATTTT. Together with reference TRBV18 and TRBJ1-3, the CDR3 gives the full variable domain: NAGVMQNPRHLVRRRGQEARLRCSPMKGHSHVYWYRQLPEEGLKFMVYLQKENIIDESGMPKERFSAEFPKEGPSILRIQQVVRGDSAAYFCASSPKDGRSGNTIYFGEGSWLTVV.

The CDR3 protein is CASSRTETQYF. CDR3 in DNA: TGTGCCAGCAGCCGAACAGAGACCCAGTACTTC. The rearrangement joins TRBV25-1 to TRBJ2-5; D ambiguous. CDR3 length: 11 residues. V was trimmed by 6 bases and J by 4 bases, leaving 6 bases between them. Looked up from germline, CDR1 is MGHDK and CDR2 is SYGVNS.

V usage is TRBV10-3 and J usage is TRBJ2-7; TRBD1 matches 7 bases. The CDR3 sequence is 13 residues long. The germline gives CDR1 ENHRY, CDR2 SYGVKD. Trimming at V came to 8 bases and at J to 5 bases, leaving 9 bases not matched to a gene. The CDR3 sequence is CAIGYRQGNEQYF. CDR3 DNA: TGTGCCATCGGATATAGACAGGGCAACGAGCAGTACTTC.

The CDR3 DNA follows: TGTGCCAGCACCCAAGGACCGGGACAGGGCCACACAGATACGCAGTATTTT. This sequence encodes CASTQGPGQGHTDTQYF. The chain has TRBV2 and TRBJ2-3; 9 positions agree with TRBD1. The CDR3 spans 17 residues. Germline V lookup: CDR1 SNHLY, CDR2 FYNNEI. J lost 2 bases, V lost 7 bases, and 13 bases had no gene match.

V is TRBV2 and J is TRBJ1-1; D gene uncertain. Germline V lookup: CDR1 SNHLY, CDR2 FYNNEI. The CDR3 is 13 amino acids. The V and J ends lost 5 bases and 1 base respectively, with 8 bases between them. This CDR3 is CASSREPNTEAFF. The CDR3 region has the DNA TGTGCCAGCAGTAGGGAGCCGAACACTGAAGCTTTCTTT.

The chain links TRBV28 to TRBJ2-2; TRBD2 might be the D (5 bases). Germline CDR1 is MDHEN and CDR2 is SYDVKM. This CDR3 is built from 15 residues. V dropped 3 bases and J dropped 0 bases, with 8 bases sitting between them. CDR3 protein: CASSFLGANTGELFF. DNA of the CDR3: TGTGCCAGCAGTTTTCTCGGGGCGAACACCGGGGAGCTGTTTTTT.